This T cell receptor (beta chain) originates from a study of T cell responses to AZD1222 COVID-19 vaccine. Whole-study findings and limits: Distributed over spike, vaccine-associated CD4 TCRs predominated at 160-218 and 743-854. It should be noted that donors were predominantly white British and more often female, and clonal diversity was possibly underestimated. Among spike-specific TCRs, nearly half reportedly target unmutated variant regions.

This CDR3 is 12 amino acids long. Trimming took 4 bases from V and 0 from J, leaving 4 bases between them. Looked up from germline, CDR1 is MNHEY and CDR2 is SVGEGT. The method was immunoSEQ multiplex PCR; TCRdb's version includes in-frame clones alone and lacks a portion of them. Of around 220,000 clones listed, roughly 94% are singletons. Turning to this clone: Its antigen is unidentified.

The source material was peripheral blood, sampled 28 days after the second dose of the MenACWY control vaccine. The sequence was obtained from an adult who received the MenACWY meningococcal vaccine as a control. The chain joins TRBV6-2 or TRBV6-3 to TRBJ2-7; D unresolved. CDR3 amino acids: CASSLYSYEQYF. CDR3 DNA: TGTGCCAGCAGTTTGTACTCCTACGAGCAGTACTTC.